This TCR beta chain was profiled in a study of cytomegalovirus exposure and HLA in healthy donors. The CDR3 sequence is 15 residues long. From germline, CDR1 is SGDLS and CDR2 YYNGEE. J lost 6 bases, V lost 4 bases, and 9 bases had no gene match. A note on this clone: The antigen is undetermined.

General observations from the study: Both high specificity and high sensitivity reportedly marked the classifier's diagnosis of cytomegalovirus status.

Libraries were prepared by immunoSEQ multiplex PCR; TCRdb keeps only in-frame clonotypes and omits some of them. The data contain some 100,000 clones, approximately 90% of them singletons. What was sequenced was PBMCs. The chain couples TRBV9 to TRBJ1-3; TRBD1 matches 8 bases. The receptor comes from a man aged 18 to 29 in good health and CMV-seropositive. The CDR3 DNA reads as TGTGCCAGCAGCACGACGACAGGGGTGGTAAACACCATATATTTT. Translating gives CASSTTTGVVNTIYF.